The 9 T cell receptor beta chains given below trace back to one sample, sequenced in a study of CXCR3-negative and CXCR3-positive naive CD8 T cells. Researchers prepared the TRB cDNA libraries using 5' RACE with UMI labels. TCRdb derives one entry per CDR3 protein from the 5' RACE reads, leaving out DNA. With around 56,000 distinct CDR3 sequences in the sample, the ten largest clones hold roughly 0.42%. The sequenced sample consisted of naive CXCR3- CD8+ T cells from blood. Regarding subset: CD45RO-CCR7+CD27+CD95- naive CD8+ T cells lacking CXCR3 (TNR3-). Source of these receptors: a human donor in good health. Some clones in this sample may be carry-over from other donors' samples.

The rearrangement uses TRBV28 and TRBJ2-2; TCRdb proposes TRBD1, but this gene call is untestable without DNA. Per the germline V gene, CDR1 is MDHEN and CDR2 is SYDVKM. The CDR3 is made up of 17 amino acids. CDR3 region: CASSSIAGTGSGGELFF. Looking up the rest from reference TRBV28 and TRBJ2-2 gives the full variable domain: DVKVTQSSRYLVKRTGEKVFLECVQDMDHENMFWYRQDPGLGLRLIYFSYDVKMKEKGDIPEGYSVSREKKERFSLILESASTNQTSMYLCASSSIAGTGSGGELFFGEGSRLTVL.

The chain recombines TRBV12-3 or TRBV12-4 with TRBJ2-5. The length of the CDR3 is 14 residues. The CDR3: CASSLSASTETQYF.

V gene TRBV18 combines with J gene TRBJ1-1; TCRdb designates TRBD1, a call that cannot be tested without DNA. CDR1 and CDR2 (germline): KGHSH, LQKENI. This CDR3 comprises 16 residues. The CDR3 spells CASSPPGTGLNTEAFF.

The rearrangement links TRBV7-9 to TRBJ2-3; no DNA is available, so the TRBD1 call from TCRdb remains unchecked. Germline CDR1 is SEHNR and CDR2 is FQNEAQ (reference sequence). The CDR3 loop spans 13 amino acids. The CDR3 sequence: CASRGPGTDTQYF.

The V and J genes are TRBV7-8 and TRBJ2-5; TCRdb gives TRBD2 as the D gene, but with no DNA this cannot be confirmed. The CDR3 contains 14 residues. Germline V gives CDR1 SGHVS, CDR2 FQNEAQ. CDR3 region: CASSGGLQEETQYF.

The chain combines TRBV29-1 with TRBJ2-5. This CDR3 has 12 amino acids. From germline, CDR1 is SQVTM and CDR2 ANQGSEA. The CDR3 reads CSVDLGGETQYF.

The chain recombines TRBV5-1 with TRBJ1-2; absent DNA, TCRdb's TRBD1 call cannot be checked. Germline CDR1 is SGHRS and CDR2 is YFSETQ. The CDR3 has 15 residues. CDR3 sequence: CASSGTTGGDYGYTF.

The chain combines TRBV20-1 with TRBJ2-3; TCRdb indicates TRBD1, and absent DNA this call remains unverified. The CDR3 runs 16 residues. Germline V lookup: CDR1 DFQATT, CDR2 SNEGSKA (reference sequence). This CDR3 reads CSASLLLGRETDTQYF.

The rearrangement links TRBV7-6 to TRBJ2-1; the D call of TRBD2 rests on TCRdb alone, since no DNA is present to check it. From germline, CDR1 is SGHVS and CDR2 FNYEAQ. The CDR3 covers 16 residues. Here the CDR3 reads CASTTSGVSSYNEQFF.